This T cell receptor beta chain emerged from a study of response to subunit inactivated influenza vaccine. Germline lookup yields CDR1 MDHEN and CDR2 SYDVKM. The junction had 15 bases not matched to a gene; V was cut back by 5 bases and J by 1 base. The CDR3 runs 18 residues. TCRdb processed the RT-PCR reads anew with MiXCR; each CDR3 protein has one entry. Here the sample spans 530,000 or so distinct CDR3 sequences, around 11% being singletons. A few counts support this clonotype. This clonotype originated in a man between 45 and 60 years old who received an inactivated influenza vaccine. The sample in question was PBMCs from blood, obtained on the day of vaccination. The V and J genes are TRBV28 and TRBJ2-3; 7 bases are shared with TRBD2. The CDR3 DNA reads TGTGCCAGCAGTCCCCTTAGCAGGGCGGGGGTGGGCACAGATACGCAGTATTTT. Protein sequence: CASSPLSRAGVGTDTQYF.